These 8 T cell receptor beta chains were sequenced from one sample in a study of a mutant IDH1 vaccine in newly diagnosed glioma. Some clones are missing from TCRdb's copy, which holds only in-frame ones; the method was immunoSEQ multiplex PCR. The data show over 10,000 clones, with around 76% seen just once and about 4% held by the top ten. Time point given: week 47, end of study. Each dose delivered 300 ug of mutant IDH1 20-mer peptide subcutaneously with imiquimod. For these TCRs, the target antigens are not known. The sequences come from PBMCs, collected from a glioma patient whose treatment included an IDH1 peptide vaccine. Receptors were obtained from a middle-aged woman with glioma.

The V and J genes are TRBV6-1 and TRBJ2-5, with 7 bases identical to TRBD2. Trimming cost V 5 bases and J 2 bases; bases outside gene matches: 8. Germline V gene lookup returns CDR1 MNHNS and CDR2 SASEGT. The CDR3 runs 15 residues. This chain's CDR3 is CASSTLTSRQETQYF. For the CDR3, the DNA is TGTGCCAGCAGTACCCTGACTAGCAGACAAGAGACCCAGTACTTC.

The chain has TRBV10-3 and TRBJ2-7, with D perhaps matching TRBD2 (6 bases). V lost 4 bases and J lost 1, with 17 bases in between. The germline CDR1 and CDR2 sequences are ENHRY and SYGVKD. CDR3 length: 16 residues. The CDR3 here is CAISVATSSESYEQYF. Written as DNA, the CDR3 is TGTGCCATCAGTGTTGCGACTAGTTCGGAGTCCTACGAGCAGTACTTC.

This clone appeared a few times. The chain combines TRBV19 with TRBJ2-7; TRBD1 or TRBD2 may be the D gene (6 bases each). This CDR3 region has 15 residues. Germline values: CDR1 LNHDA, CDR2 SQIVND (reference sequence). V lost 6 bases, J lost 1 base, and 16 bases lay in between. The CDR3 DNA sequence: TGTGCCAGTAGGGGGGGAGGACAGCGATCCTACGAGCAGTACTTC. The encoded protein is CASRGGGQRSYEQYF.

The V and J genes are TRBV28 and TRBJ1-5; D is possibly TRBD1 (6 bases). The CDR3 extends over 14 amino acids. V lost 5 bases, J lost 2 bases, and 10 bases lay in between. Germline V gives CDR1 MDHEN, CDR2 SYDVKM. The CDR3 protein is CASSRGQRNQPQHF. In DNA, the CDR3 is TGTGCCAGCAGTCGGGGACAACGCAATCAGCCCCAGCATTTT.

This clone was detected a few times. CDR3 in DNA: TGTGCCAGGGGAATGGGGACCCAGTACTTC. Translating it yields CARGMGTQYF. The chain is built from TRBV2 and TRBJ2-5; D is uncertain. From germline, CDR1 is SNHLY and CDR2 FYNNEI. This CDR3 is 10 amino acids long. V lost 9 bases and J 7 bases, leaving 9 bases between the germline ends.

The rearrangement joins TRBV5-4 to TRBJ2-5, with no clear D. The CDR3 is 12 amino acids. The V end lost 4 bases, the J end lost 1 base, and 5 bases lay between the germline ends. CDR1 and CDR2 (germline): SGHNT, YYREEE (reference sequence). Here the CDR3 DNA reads TGTGCCAGCAGCACACCCCAAGAGACCCAGTACTTC. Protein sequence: CASSTPQETQYF.

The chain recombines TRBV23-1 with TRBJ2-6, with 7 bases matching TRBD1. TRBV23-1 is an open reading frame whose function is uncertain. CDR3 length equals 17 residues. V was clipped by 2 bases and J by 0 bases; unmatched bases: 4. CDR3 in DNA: TGCGCCAGCAGTCAAAGGGGACAGCACTCTGGGGCCAACGTCCTGACTTTC. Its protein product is CASSQRGQHSGANVLTF.

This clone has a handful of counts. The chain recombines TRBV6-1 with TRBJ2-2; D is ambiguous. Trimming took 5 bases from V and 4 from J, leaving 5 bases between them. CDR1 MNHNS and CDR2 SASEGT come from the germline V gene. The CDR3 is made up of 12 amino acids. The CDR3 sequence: CASSSFTGELFF. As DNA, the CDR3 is TGTGCCAGCAGTTCTTTCACCGGGGAGCTGTTTTTT.